This TCR beta chain was sequenced in a study of blood T cell repertoires in COVID-19. About the study: Sites across the United States, Italy and Spain contributed samples from acute and convalescent COVID-19. T cells, B-cell-depleted T cells, or PBMCs provided the cDNA or gDNA that served as material.

In the original analysis: Amplification of reference gene primers was used by the study to estimate nucleated cell counts. Profiling relied on immunoSEQ multiplex PCR, and the TCRdb table lists in-frame clones only, not all of them. That table furnishes V, J and clone size, whereas the DNA furnished D and trimming. The sample yields roughly 80,000 clones, approximately 81% seen once. Sequenced: peripheral blood. This TCR was sampled from a woman aged 55-75 years with acute or convalescent COVID-19.

The CDR3 DNA is TGTGCCAGCAGCGCGGAGGGGACAGGGTATAACACTGAAGCTTTCTTT. Translating gives CASSAEGTGYNTEAFF. The rearrangement links TRBV9 to TRBJ1-1, with 9 bases that match TRBD1. After removal of 3 bases from V and 2 bases from J, the junction contained 8 bases not matched to a gene. Germline assignment: CDR1 SGDLS and CDR2 YYNGEE. CDR3 size: 16 residues.